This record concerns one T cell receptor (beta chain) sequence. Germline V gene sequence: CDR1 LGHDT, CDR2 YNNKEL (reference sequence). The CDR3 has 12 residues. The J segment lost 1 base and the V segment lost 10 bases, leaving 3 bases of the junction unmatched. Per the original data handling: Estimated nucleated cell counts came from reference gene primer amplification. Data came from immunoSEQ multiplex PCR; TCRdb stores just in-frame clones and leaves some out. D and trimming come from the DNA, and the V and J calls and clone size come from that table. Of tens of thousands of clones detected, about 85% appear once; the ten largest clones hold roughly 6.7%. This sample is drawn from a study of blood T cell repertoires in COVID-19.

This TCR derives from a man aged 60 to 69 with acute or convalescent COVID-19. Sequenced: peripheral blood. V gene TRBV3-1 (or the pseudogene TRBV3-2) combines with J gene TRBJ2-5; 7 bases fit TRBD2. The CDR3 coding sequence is TGTGCCACAAGCGGGACCCAAGAGACCCAGTACTTC. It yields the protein CATSGTQETQYF.